This TCR beta chain originates from a study of cytomegalovirus exposure and HLA in healthy donors (dated by TCRdb to between 2016 and 2019). In terms of the full investigation: An earlier analysis of roughly 610 of the donors reported 276 Gb of sequence data and around 110 million unique TCR beta sequences obtained from about 179 million T cells. An early release covering roughly 600 HLA-typed donors comprised roughly 300 gigabases of sequencing data and roughly 86 million unique TCR sequences. Of the roughly 390 genotyped donors, roughly 80% were placed in the genetic ancestry cluster associated with self-reported Caucasian donors. The study was designed to test whether signatures of past pathogen exposure could be identified by cataloging public T cell receptors. The study used immunosequencing to profile the T cell repertoires of approximately 640 subjects and linked those repertoires to cytomegalovirus serostatus. Along with the approximately 700-subject first cohort, a separate validation cohort of roughly 110 different subjects was used. To predict cytomegalovirus infection status, the study combined high-throughput TCR immunosequencing, statistical association of individual TCRs with disease status, and machine learning. A later analysis re-analyzed previously published TCR beta repertoires from 660 or so donors and added high-resolution HLA genotyping to study TCR occurrence patterns. In the later analysis, no new phenotypic data were used to find candidate immune exposures; instead, reliance was placed on TCR beta sequences and their occurrence across donors. To decide whether each TCR beta V gene segment behaved as functional or pseudogenic, an earlier analysis of some 580 of the donors relied on high-throughput TCR beta sequencing. Donor age, sex, ethnicity and CMV serostatus were compiled together with the repertoire data. A later genetic analysis took genome-wide SNP genotypes for about three fifths of the 666 donors and used that subset as a discovery cohort. Every repertoire in the discovery cohort had been generated on one and the same sequencing platform. Both class I and class II loci were covered by HLA typing, at four-digit resolution. The number of donors typed differed by locus, with 629-630 for A, B, C, DRB1 and DQB1, approximately 500 for DQA1, some 570 for DPA1, and roughly 450 for DPB1. Roughly five DR-DQ haplotypes were treated as single units for association and clustering because of strong linkage in the cohort. On average, about 200,000 unique TCR beta nucleotide sequences were sequenced per donor among 300 to 500 genotyped donors of the cohort, with roughly 18% of those sequences being non-productive.

The cohort comprised approximately 700 healthy bone marrow donors. Cohort members were all nominally healthy when sampled, although unrecorded immune exposures were likely present. The donor tested CMV seronegative, placing the donor among the 350 or so seronegative members of the cohort. A peripheral blood sample was collected from each donor, and TCR beta sequencing was performed on peripheral blood mononuclear cells. The Qiagen DNeasy Blood Extraction Kit was used to extract genomic DNA from the blood cell samples. Concerning this clone itself: Its binding antigen is unknown. There are no base qualities to consult, and no much larger clone falls within one base.

Library prep was done by the immunoSEQ multiplex PCR assay. The multiplex PCR relied on a mix of 60 forward primers for TCR Vbeta segments and 13 reverse primers for TCR Jbeta segments. The CDR3 region of rearranged TCR beta genes was amplified from genomic DNA with a multiplex PCR assay. On the Illumina HiSeq System, the amplified TCR beta libraries were sequenced as 87-base-pair reads. For the original study's pipeline: A later analysis tallied tens of millions of unique TCR beta chains across the 666 repertoires, and around 9.9 million of those chains were shared by two or more donors. To remove PCR and sequencing errors, raw reads were error-corrected and collapsed into unique sequences using a nearest-neighbor algorithm that merged closely related sequences. CDR3 sequences were aligned to IMGT reference sequences to assign V, D and J gene segments. Each retained sequence needed at least a six-nucleotide match to both a V gene segment and a J gene segment. Rearrangements were called productive when the CDR3 lacked stop codons and stayed in frame with V and J; all others were non-productive. Following IMGT convention, CDR3 was defined as the stretch from the second conserved V-encoded cysteine up to the conserved J-encoded phenylalanine. The earlier analysis of 587 of the donors excluded any sequence lacking an unambiguous match to a single V gene segment. An earlier analysis of a few hundred of the donors classified V segments as functional when productive rearrangements were above 56.7% and as segregating when the standard deviation between donors was above 5%. A statistical classification framework was built to diagnose cytomegalovirus status from the catalog of TCR beta chain sequences. In a later analysis, V and J genes were assigned by comparing TCR nucleotide sequences against IMGT/GENE-DB human TR gene sequences. In a later analysis, CDR3 sequences and most-parsimonious VDJ recombination scenarios were assigned using the TCRdist pipeline. In a later analysis, every TCR beta chain was defined by the combination of its CDR3 amino acid sequence and its V-gene family, and reads without a unique V-gene family were dropped. To address suspected cross-contamination and a sequencing artifact, a later analysis removed several hundred highly shared, low-generation-probability nucleotide sequences. In a later analysis, a clonal expansion index was calculated for each public chain from normalized within-repertoire ranks of inferred template counts. In a later analysis, generation probabilities were computed using a VDJ recombination model fitted to out-of-frame rearrangements, and the results were checked against IGoR. A later analysis scored TCR-TCR, TCR-HLA and TCR-CMV co-occurrence with hypergeometric tests, applying a repertoire-size bias correction to TCR pairs. To estimate false discovery rates, a later analysis permuted the HLA or CMV assignments 20 times. A later analysis grouped co-occurring TCRs with DBSCAN, adding TCRdist sequence similarity when clustering within HLA-allele-positive subsets. Repertoires with fewer than 30,000 or more than 120,000 public chains, plus five repertoires with anomalous nucleotide sharing, were excluded from co-occurrence clustering. Drawn from immuneACCESS, this table holds only the in-frame rearrangements with V and J called that TCRdb kept. Clones are partly lost; checked studies trace under half to an unresolved V gene and leave the rest unexplained. The DNA gave D and trimming, while V, J and clone size come from that table. The sample has 110,000 to 150,000 clones on record, 80% to 90% of them singletons. The leading ten clones occupy 2% to 2.5% of the sample.

Paper-wide results and their limitations: In a later analysis, most CMV-associated TCR beta chains were found to appear HLA-restricted, with HLA associations seemingly driven largely by CMV exposure. A later genetic analysis reported fewer N-insertions in productive TCRs among donors in an Asian-associated ancestry cluster than the approximately 670-donor mean. About 17 rarely observed V segments, including chromosome 9 orphons, were excluded from the earlier analysis of approximately 600 of the donors because counts were too low. Specific HLA alleles were associated with over 15,000 TCR beta sequences at a false discovery rate of 0.05 in a later analysis. Strong co-occurrence of HLA alleles, especially DR and DQ, made assigning TCR associations to individual alleles difficult. Some IMGT-functional V segments, including TRBV6-2 and TRBV6-3, could not be told apart with the 87-base-pair reads, so those segments were excluded. In vitro tests confirmed that a few of the cytomegalovirus-associated TCR beta chains recognize cytomegalovirus antigens. Only TCR beta chains were sequenced in this cohort, and the absence of alpha or paired-chain data limited detectable features. A later analysis reported that several top co-occurrence clusters appeared linked to parvovirus B19, influenza, CMV and Epstein-Barr virus. For the cohort, immune exposure information was limited to CMV serostatus. The classifier was reported to diagnose cytomegalovirus status with high specificity and sensitivity in both the original and validation cohorts. A total of 164 TCR beta chains were listed by the study as associated with cytomegalovirus. Most TCR sequences were observed very rarely across donors, whereas some public TCRs were present in many individuals. According to a later analysis, TCR association rates differed among HLA loci, with DRB1 alleles showing the most associated TCRs and HLA-C alleles showing the fewest. In a later analysis, HLA-associated TCR beta chains showed more clonal expansion and lower generation probabilities than non-associated chains that were equally common. Because HLA typing was missing for some donors at each locus, association tests included only the typed subset. Linkage disequilibrium might explain the correlated functional status among segregating V segments, but an unknown experimental factor could not be excluded. The sequencing pipeline was judged likely to have produced a cluster of highly shared sequence variants as a technical artifact. A further reported finding was that TCR beta sequences accurately predicted the HLA-A and HLA-B alleles for most subjects in the first cohort. According to the authors, the approach could potentially be generalized to other disease states and immunological phenotypes. Roughly uniform sequencing depth across donors was assumed in presence/absence analyses, although this assumption may not hold. In an earlier analysis of about 600 of the donors, most TCR beta V segments appeared in productive rearrangements about 87% or about 30% of the time, broadly matching IMGT annotations. In a later genetic analysis, a missense DCLRE1C variant was associated with V-gene and J-gene trimming of TCR beta chains, and the association was replicated in an independent cohort.

According to the germline V gene, CDR1 reads SGHTA and CDR2 reads FQGTGA. The CDR3 numbers 13 residues from cysteine through phenylalanine. The read is trimmed to its CDR3 DNA, 39 bases read in frame from base 1. V and J lose 4 bases and 1 base, and a span of 7 bases separates them. The TCR was taken from a boy between 2 and 10 years old in good health and CMV-seronegative. The chain links TRBV7-3 with TRBJ1-1, with a weak D call of TRBD1 (6 bases match). Material: PBMCs. The CDR3 region reads CASSSRGNTEAFF. The sequence in DNA is TGTGCCAGCAGCTCCAGGGGGAACACTGAAGCTTTCTTT.